The clone carrying this TCR beta chain showed up many times. Using unique molecular identifiers, the investigators prepared the TCRbeta library. Each CDR3 protein gets one entry after TCRdb re-called the PCR reads with MiXCR. The data contain more than 150,000 distinct CDR3 sequences, roughly 14% of them singletons. The source of the sample is a study of T-cell reconstitution after alpha-beta-depleted transplantation in children. Germline trimming cut 0 bases from V and 4 bases from J; bases unmatched to any gene: 8. The germline V gene has CDR1 SQVTM and CDR2 ANQGSEA. The CDR3 runs to 15 residues. The chain has TRBV29-1 and TRBJ1-1, with TRBD1 matching over 7 bases. The sequence was obtained from a human donor who donated a stem cell graft to a child with acute lymphoblastic leukemia. The sample was PBMCs from the stem cell graft donor, taken from the stem cell graft. The CDR3 protein is CSVEDQQGRTTEAFF. The DNA of the CDR3 is TGCAGCGTTGAAGATCAACAGGGGAGGACCACTGAAGCTTTCTTT.